This is a list of T cell receptor beta chains from one sample in a study of blood T cell repertoires in COVID-19. Data came from immunoSEQ multiplex PCR; TCRdb stores just in-frame clones and leaves some out. Among a few hundred thousand clones, approximately 86% were seen once, and the ten largest hold about 3%. Input material: peripheral blood. These receptors came from a man in his fifties or sixties with acute or convalescent COVID-19. Both conserved end residues are part of each CDR3. Each record gives: CDR3 DNA, CDR3 protein, J gene, V gene, clone size, D gene. A D gene is named only where the DNA matches it firmly. Expanded clones get a size class; other rows say once, few or many, or leave the size out.

DNA: TGTGCCAGCAGCGTAGTGGAGGGGCCGGTGGTTGAGCAGTTCTTC; CDR3: CASSVVEGPVVEQFF; J: TRBJ2-1; V: TRBV9; size: -; D: -
DNA: TGTGCCAGCAGTCACCGCAGGGGTGGAGAGGACACCGGGGAGCTGTTTTTT; CDR3: CASSHRRGGEDTGELFF; J: TRBJ2-2; V: TRBV9; size: -; D: -
DNA: TGTGCCAGCAGCAGACTCCGGGACAGGGGGCGCCTCGGCTACACCTTC; CDR3: CASSRLRDRGRLGYTF; J: TRBJ1-2; V: TRBV13; size: -; D: TRBD1
DNA: TGTGCCAGCGTAGGGACAGGAGGAGTAGGCTACGAGCAGTACTTC; CDR3: CASVGTGGVGYEQYF; J: TRBJ2-7; V: TRBV2; size: -; D: TRBD1
DNA: TGTGCCAGCTCACCTAGGACAGGGCGTCTATTCGATGGCTACACCTTC; CDR3: CASSPRTGRLFDGYTF; J: TRBJ1-2; V: TRBV18; size: -; D: TRBD1
DNA: TGTGCCAGCAGTTTATTGGGGGCCCAATACGAGCAGTACTTC; CDR3: CASSLLGAQYEQYF; J: TRBJ2-7; V: TRBV27; size: -; D: -
DNA: TGTGCCAGCAGCGAACATAGCCGGGTTCCCTACGAGCAGTACTTC; CDR3: CASSEHSRVPYEQYF; J: TRBJ2-7; V: TRBV6-2/TRBV6-3; size: -; D: -
DNA: TGTGCCAGCAGTCCAGACAGGGGAACTGGGGATTCACCCCTCCACTTT; CDR3: CASSPDRGTGDSPLHF; J: TRBJ1-6; V: TRBV27; size: -; D: TRBD1
DNA: TGTGCCAGCAGCGCCTTCAGGGATTACGACGAGCAGTACTTC; CDR3: CASSAFRDYDEQYF; J: TRBJ2-7; V: TRBV9; size: -; D: -
DNA: TGTGCCAGCTCGGCCATGGGCGGGGACACTGAAGCTTTCTTT; CDR3: CASSAMGGDTEAFF; J: TRBJ1-1; V: TRBV18; size: -; D: -
DNA: TGTGCCAGCAGTTACTCTGAGGGGGCGCACAATGAGCAGTTCTTC; CDR3: CASSYSEGAHNEQFF; J: TRBJ2-1; V: TRBV6-2/TRBV6-3; size: -; D: TRBD1
DNA: TGTGCCAGTTCTAGCGGGGGGGCCCTCGAGCAGTACTTC; CDR3: CASSSGGALEQYF; J: TRBJ2-7; V: TRBV24-1; size: -; D: TRBD2
DNA: TGTGCCAGCAGCGTAGGTGGCAGGGGGCATCAGTACTTC; CDR3: CASSVGGRGHQYF; J: TRBJ2-7; V: TRBV9; size: -; D: TRBD1
DNA: TGCGCCAGCAGCTTGGCCTCGGGGGAAAATACGCAGTATTTT; CDR3: CASSLASGENTQYF; J: TRBJ2-3; V: TRBV5-1; size: -; D: -
DNA: TGTGCCAGCAGTGACAGGGCGGGCACAGATACGCAGTATTTT; CDR3: CASSDRAGTDTQYF; J: TRBJ2-3; V: TRBV2; size: -; D: -
DNA: TGCGCCAGCAGCTCCGTTGGGGGGGGCCAAGAGACCCAGTACTTC; CDR3: CASSSVGGGQETQYF; J: TRBJ2-5; V: TRBV5-1; size: -; D: TRBD2
DNA: TGTGCCAGCAGTAGGAGCGGGCGGTACAATGAGCAGTTCTTC; CDR3: CASSRSGRYNEQFF; J: TRBJ2-1; V: TRBV6-5; size: -; D: -
DNA: TGTGCCAGCAGCAAGGGACAGGGAAACCAAGAGACCCAGTACTTC; CDR3: CASSKGQGNQETQYF; J: TRBJ2-5; V: TRBV11-3; size: -; D: TRBD1
DNA: TGTGCCAGCAGCTTGGACAGGGGAGGTGAAAAACTGTTTTTT; CDR3: CASSLDRGGEKLFF; J: TRBJ1-4; V: TRBV6-2/TRBV6-3; size: once; D: TRBD1
DNA: TGTGCCAGCAGCGGGGGGTTTCGGTCTCATAACACAGATACGCAGTATTTT; CDR3: CASSGGFRSHNTDTQYF; J: TRBJ2-3; V: TRBV5-4; size: -; D: -
DNA: TGTGCCAGCAACAGAGGGGGACAGGGTAAGCAGTACTTC; CDR3: CASNRGGQGKQYF; J: TRBJ2-7; V: TRBV5-8; size: -; D: TRBD1
DNA: TGTGCCAGCAGCAGGGGGGGTACAGGGCAGCTCGGCTACACCTTC; CDR3: CASSRGGTGQLGYTF; J: TRBJ1-2; V: TRBV7-8; size: -; D: -
DNA: TGCGCCAGCAGTCTACCCTCCGGGAGAGGTCCCAACGAGCAGTACTTC; CDR3: CASSLPSGRGPNEQYF; J: TRBJ2-7; V: TRBV23-1; size: -; D: -
DNA: TGTGCCAGCAGTTGGGGGGGCGCCGGGGAGCTGTTTTTT; CDR3: CASSWGGAGELFF; J: TRBJ2-2; V: TRBV6-5; size: once; D: -
DNA: TGTGCCAGCAGCTCACAACCCCCCAGGGACTCTGGGGCCAACGTCCTGACTTTC; CDR3: CASSSQPPRDSGANVLTF; J: TRBJ2-6; V: TRBV7-6; size: -; D: -
DNA: TGCGCCAGCAGTTCGGGACTAGCGGGGGGAGGAGAGACCCAGTACTTC; CDR3: CASSSGLAGGGETQYF; J: TRBJ2-5; V: TRBV5-1; size: -; D: TRBD2
DNA: TGTGCCAGCAGCCCGGGGGGCCCGTACCAAGAGACCCAGTACTTC; CDR3: CASSPGGPYQETQYF; J: TRBJ2-5; V: TRBV5-8; size: -; D: -
DNA: TGTGCCAGCACCCTCAAATCCGGTTCTTACGAGCAGTACTTC; CDR3: CASTLKSGSYEQYF; J: TRBJ2-7; V: TRBV6-5; size: -; D: -
DNA: TGTGCCAGCAGCGGCCCGGGACTAGCCAGCAATGAGCAGTTCTTC; CDR3: CASSGPGLASNEQFF; J: TRBJ2-1; V: TRBV11-2; size: -; D: TRBD2
DNA: TGTGCCAGCAGTTCTAGCGGGGCTCCCCTCGAGCAGTACTTC; CDR3: CASSSSGAPLEQYF; J: TRBJ2-7; V: TRBV27; size: -; D: TRBD2
DNA: TGTGCCAGCAGCCAAGGGGCGGGGAACACTGAAGCTTTCTTT; CDR3: CASSQGAGNTEAFF; J: TRBJ1-1; V: TRBV3-1/TRBV3-2; size: few; D: -
DNA: TGTGCCAGCAGCCCCTGGGGTCCGGGACTAGCTATTGAGGGGTTCTTC; CDR3: CASSPWGPGLAIEGFF; J: TRBJ2-1; V: TRBV7-6; size: -; D: TRBD2
DNA: TGTGCCAGCAGCGTAGGGGGACAGGGGATTTCCTACGAGCAGTACTTC; CDR3: CASSVGGQGISYEQYF; J: TRBJ2-7; V: TRBV9; size: once; D: TRBD1
DNA: TGTGCCAGCACCCTTAGATGGCAGGGCGATGGCTACACCTTC; CDR3: CASTLRWQGDGYTF; J: TRBJ1-2; V: TRBV7-2; size: -; D: -
DNA: TGTGCCAGCAGCCGTTCAGGAGGGGGCGGCGCGGATACGCAGTATTTT; CDR3: CASSRSGGGGADTQYF; J: TRBJ2-3; V: TRBV3-1/TRBV3-2; size: -; D: -
DNA: TGTGCCAGCAGCTTAGCCCGGGGGAGCAATCAGCCCCAGCATTTT; CDR3: CASSLARGSNQPQHF; J: TRBJ1-5; V: TRBV7-8; size: -; D: -